This is a list of T cell receptor beta chains from one sample in a study of beta chain features in type 1 diabetes. Libraries were prepared by immunoSEQ multiplex PCR; TCRdb keeps only in-frame clonotypes and omits some of them. In the table there are 620,000 or so clones, about 16% of which are singletons. Sequencing was carried out using naive CD4+ T cells from blood. These receptors were obtained from a man aged 18 to 35 in good health. Both conserved end residues are part of each CDR3. Each record gives: V gene, D gene, clone size, J gene, CDR3 DNA, CDR3 protein. The D gene is left open where the match is weak. Rows may omit the clone size; those that give it use once, few, many or a size class.

TRBV11-1,TRBD1,.,TRBJ1-1,TGTGCCAGCAGCTTAGCGCAACCCAGGGGGAGCACTGAAGCTTTCTTT,CASSLAQPRGSTEAFF
TRBV7-9,.,.,TRBJ2-7,TGTGCCAGCAGCTTACCCAAACAGGGATTCGAGCAGTACTTC,CASSLPKQGFEQYF
TRBV28,.,few,TRBJ2-7,TGTGCCAGCAGTTTGCCGGGACCCTACGAGCAGTACTTC,CASSLPGPYEQYF
TRBV7-2,.,.,TRBJ2-1,TGTGCCAGCAGCTCAACTAGTAAGCATGAGCAGTTCTTC,CASSSTSKHEQFF
TRBV29-1,.,few,TRBJ1-2,TGCAGCGTTGTGGAAGGCGGCTACACCTTC,CSVVEGGYTF
TRBV4-3,.,few,TRBJ2-1,TGCGCCAGCAGCCAAGGTACGTCCGGGGATTCCTACAATGAGCAGTTCTTC,CASSQGTSGDSYNEQFF
TRBV7-2,.,few,TRBJ2-3,TGTGCCAGCAGCTTATGGGGGAATACGCAGTATTTT,CASSLWGNTQYF
TRBV10-3,TRBD1,.,TRBJ2-2,TGTGCCATCAGGGACAGGGGGGGCATAAACACCGGGGAGCTGTTTTTT,CAIRDRGGINTGELFF
TRBV28,.,.,TRBJ2-5,TGTGCCAGCACCCCCCCCTCTTTTCTGGACGTCGTAATACAAGAGACCCAGTACTTC,CASTPPSFLDVVIQETQYF
TRBV28,.,few,TRBJ2-1,TGTGCCAGCAACTTGGGGGCTGGCAATGAGCAGTTCTTC,CASNLGAGNEQFF
TRBV28,TRBD1,few,TRBJ1-5,TGTGCCAGCAGGAACAGGGGGCACCTGGGGCCCCAGCATTTT,CASRNRGHLGPQHF
TRBV15,.,.,TRBJ1-2,TGTGCCACCAGCAGAGATCGCAAGACTAACTATGGCTACACCTTC,CATSRDRKTNYGYTF
TRBV29-1,TRBD2,few,TRBJ2-3,TGCAGCCCCCGCGGCCTAGCGGGGTGGGGCACAGATACGCAGTATTTT,CSPRGLAGWGTDTQYF
TRBV9,.,.,TRBJ2-1,TGTGCCAGCAGCGTAGATATGTTAGCGCTCAATGAGCAGTTCTTC,CASSVDMLALNEQFF
TRBV10-3,TRBD2,few,TRBJ2-1,TGTGCCATCAGTGCTAGCGGGATCTACAATGAGCAGTTCTTC,CAISASGIYNEQFF